This T cell receptor (beta chain) was sequenced during a study of blood T cell repertoires in COVID-19. Libraries were prepared by immunoSEQ multiplex PCR; TCRdb keeps only in-frame clonotypes and omits some of them. Among hundreds of thousands of clones listed, about 84% were seen once. Per the germline V gene, CDR1 is SGHAT and CDR2 is FQNNGV. V lost 1 base and J lost 7, with 9 bases in between. This CDR3 contains 13 residues. The material sequenced was PBMCs or T cells enriched from blood (not recorded which). This chain links TRBV11-2 with TRBJ2-3; D is perhaps TRBD2 (5 bases). This receptor was obtained from a man aged 30 to 39 with acute COVID-19. The chain's CDR3 is CASSLAGSYTQYF. CDR3 nucleotide sequence: TGTGCCAGCAGCTTAGCGGGGAGTTATACGCAGTATTTT.